This is a list of T cell receptor beta chains from one sample in a study of T cells expressing NK-cell markers. TCRdb derives one entry per CDR3 protein from the 5' RACE reads, leaving out DNA. The sample shows some 440,000 distinct CDR3 sequences, and 1.4% sits with its ten largest clones. The sample comprised blood T cells: a sorted CD56 or NKG2C T cell subset, CD4+ or CD8+ T cells, or bulk PBMC T cells (not recorded which). Receptor source: a woman aged 50 to 60 in good health. CDR3s include the opening cysteine and the closing phenylalanine or tryptophan.

v_gene,j_gene,CDR3aa
TRBV5-1,TRBJ1-1,CASSGGQGKVTEAFF
TRBV27,TRBJ2-5,CASILGQTQYF
TRBV4-1,TRBJ1-5,CASSFETGGKQPQHF
TRBV5-1,TRBJ1-6,CASSLLPGQGDSPLHF
TRBV12-3/TRBV12-4,TRBJ1-2,CASRFGQPGGYTF
TRBV7-6,TRBJ2-1,CASWLDQAGEKFF
TRBV4-1,TRBJ2-6,CASSPTGHGSGANVLTF
TRBV7-6,TRBJ2-1,CASSFLAYNEQFF
TRBV7-9,TRBJ2-7,CASSFTNGLGEQYF
TRBV18,TRBJ2-1,CASSPAGSREQFF
TRBV5-1,TRBJ1-2,CASSPRRGGGYTF
TRBV7-8,TRBJ2-2,CASQQVFTGELFF
TRBV3-1,TRBJ2-1,CASSQSMGLHEQFF
TRBV28,TRBJ2-1,CASGAGGRSYNEQFF
TRBV12-3/TRBV12-4,TRBJ2-7,CASSATGVATYEQYF
TRBV7-8,TRBJ2-1,CASSLRDRRSYNEQFF
TRBV29-1,TRBJ1-6,CSVTTGTDSPLHF
TRBV3-1,TRBJ1-1,CASSQASGAEAFF
TRBV29-1,TRBJ2-3,CSVVGGGLDTQYF
TRBV10-1,TRBJ2-7,CASSESTFQGLHEQYF
TRBV12-3/TRBV12-4,TRBJ1-4,CASSSLRTGGREKLFF
TRBV12-5,TRBJ1-1,CASGLNLQGTEAFF
TRBV28,TRBJ2-2,CASSSSAGRGTGELFF
TRBV28,TRBJ1-1,CASSSRTPDAEAFF
TRBV20-1,TRBJ2-3,CSARVPTSISFTDTQYF
TRBV28,TRBJ1-5,CASTEGGANNQPQHF
TRBV29-1,TRBJ2-7,CSVAGTAGGEQYF